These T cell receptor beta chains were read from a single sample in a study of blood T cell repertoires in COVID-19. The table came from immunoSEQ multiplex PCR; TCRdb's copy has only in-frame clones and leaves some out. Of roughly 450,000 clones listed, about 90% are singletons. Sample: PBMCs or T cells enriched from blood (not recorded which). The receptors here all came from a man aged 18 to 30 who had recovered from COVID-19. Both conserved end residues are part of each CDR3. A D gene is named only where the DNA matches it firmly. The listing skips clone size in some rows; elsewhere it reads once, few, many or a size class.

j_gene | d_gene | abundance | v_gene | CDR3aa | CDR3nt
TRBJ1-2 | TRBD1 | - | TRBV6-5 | CASKPGTGVDGYTF | TGTGCCAGCAAACCCGGGACAGGGGTAGATGGCTACACCTTC
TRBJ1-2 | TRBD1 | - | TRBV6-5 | CASSPGQPVSYTF | TGTGCCAGCAGTCCGGGACAGCCGGTGAGCTACACCTTC
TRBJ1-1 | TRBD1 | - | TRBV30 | CAWSNLDRANTEAFF | TGTGCCTGGAGCAACTTGGACAGGGCCAACACTGAAGCTTTCTTT
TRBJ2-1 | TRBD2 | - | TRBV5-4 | CASSAGTSDFNEQFF | TGTGCCAGCAGCGCCGGGACTAGCGATTTCAATGAGCAGTTCTTC
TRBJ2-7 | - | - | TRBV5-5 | CASSKTGIENEQYF | TGTGCCAGCAGCAAGACAGGTATTGAGAACGAGCAGTACTTC
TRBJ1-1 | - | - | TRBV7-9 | CASSLADTQNTEAFF | TGTGCCAGCAGCTTAGCGGACACTCAGAACACTGAAGCTTTCTTT
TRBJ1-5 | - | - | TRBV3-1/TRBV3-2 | CASSQYGDQPQHF | TGTGCCAGCAGCCAATACGGGGATCAGCCCCAGCATTTT
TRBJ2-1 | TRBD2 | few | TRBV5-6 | CASTETSGYNEQFF | TGTGCCAGCACCGAGACTAGCGGTTACAATGAGCAGTTCTTC
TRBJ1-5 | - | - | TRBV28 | CASSLYKYSNQPQHF | TGTGCCAGCAGCTTGTACAAATATAGCAATCAGCCCCAGCATTTT
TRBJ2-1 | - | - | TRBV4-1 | CASSQVPSEVNEQFF | TGCGCCAGCAGCCAAGTCCCCTCGGAGGTGAATGAGCAGTTCTTC
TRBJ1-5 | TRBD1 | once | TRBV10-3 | CAISGGTGEQPQHF | TGTGCCATCAGTGGGGGGACAGGGGAACAGCCCCAGCATTTT
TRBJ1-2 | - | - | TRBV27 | CASSPLGGANYGYTF | TGTGCCAGCAGCCCCTTGGGGGGGGCTAACTATGGCTACACCTTC
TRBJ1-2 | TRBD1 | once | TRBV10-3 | CAIGAGGVYGYTF | TGTGCCATCGGGGCAGGGGGCGTCTATGGCTACACCTTC
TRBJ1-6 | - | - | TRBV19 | CASSMPGDRNSPLHF | TGTGCCAGTAGTATGCCGGGAGATAGGAATTCACCCCTCCACTTT
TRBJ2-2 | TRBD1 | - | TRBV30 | CAWRFGTANTGELFF | TGTGCCTGGAGATTCGGGACAGCTAACACCGGGGAGCTGTTTTTT
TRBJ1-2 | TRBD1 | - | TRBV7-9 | CASSRIGQEVNYGYTF | TGTGCCAGCAGCCGAATCGGACAGGAGGTTAACTATGGCTACACCTTC
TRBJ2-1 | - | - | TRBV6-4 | CASSDSLEGEQFF | TGTGCCAGCAGTGACTCGTTAGAGGGAGAGCAGTTCTTC
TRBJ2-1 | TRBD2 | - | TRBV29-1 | CSVEPGLAGGEQFF | TGCAGCGTTGAACCGGGACTAGCGGGGGGGGAGCAGTTCTTC
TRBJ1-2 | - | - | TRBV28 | CASRTQSPGEKGYGYTF | TGTGCCAGCAGAACCCAAAGCCCAGGGGAAAAAGGCTATGGCTACACCTTC
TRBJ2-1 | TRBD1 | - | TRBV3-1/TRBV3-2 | CASSHPGGEQFF | TGTGCCAGCAGCCACCCAGGGGGTGAGCAGTTCTTC
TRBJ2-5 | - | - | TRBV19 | CASSTTDLTQETQYF | TGTGCCAGTAGTACTACCGACTTAACACAAGAGACCCAGTACTTC
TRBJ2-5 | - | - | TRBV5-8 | CASSAGQQETQYF | TGTGCCAGCAGCGCGGGTCAACAAGAGACCCAGTACTTC
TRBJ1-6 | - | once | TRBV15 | CATSRANLPQSSYNSPLHF | TGTGCCACCAGCAGAGCGAACCTTCCACAGAGCTCCTATAATTCACCCCTCCACTTT
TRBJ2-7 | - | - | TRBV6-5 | CASSYSAGLYEQYF | TGTGCCAGCAGTTACTCAGCGGGCCTCTACGAGCAGTACTTC
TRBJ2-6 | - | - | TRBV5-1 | CASSLGASGANVLTF | TGCGCCAGCAGCTTGGGAGCCTCTGGGGCCAACGTCCTGACTTTC
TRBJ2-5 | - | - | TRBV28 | CASSTPGEGETQYF | TGTGCCAGCAGTACACCAGGGGAAGGAGAGACCCAGTACTTC
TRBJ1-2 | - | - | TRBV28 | CASSLTPSRGYGYTF | TGTGCCAGCAGTTTGACCCCTTCCCGAGGGTATGGCTACACCTTC
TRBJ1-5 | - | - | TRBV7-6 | CASSLGTAYSNQPQHF | TGTGCCAGCAGCTTAGGGACAGCCTATAGCAATCAGCCCCAGCATTTT
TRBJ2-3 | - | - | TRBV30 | CAWHLGEGQYF | TGTGCCTGGCACCTAGGTGAAGGGCAGTATTTT
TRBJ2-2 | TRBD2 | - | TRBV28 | CASRATGGGLTGELFF | TGTGCCAGCAGGGCTACTGGGGGAGGGCTCACCGGGGAGCTGTTTTTT
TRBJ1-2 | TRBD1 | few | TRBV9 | CASSLRGRDYGYTF | TGTGCCAGCAGCCTCAGGGGGCGGGACTATGGCTACACCTTC